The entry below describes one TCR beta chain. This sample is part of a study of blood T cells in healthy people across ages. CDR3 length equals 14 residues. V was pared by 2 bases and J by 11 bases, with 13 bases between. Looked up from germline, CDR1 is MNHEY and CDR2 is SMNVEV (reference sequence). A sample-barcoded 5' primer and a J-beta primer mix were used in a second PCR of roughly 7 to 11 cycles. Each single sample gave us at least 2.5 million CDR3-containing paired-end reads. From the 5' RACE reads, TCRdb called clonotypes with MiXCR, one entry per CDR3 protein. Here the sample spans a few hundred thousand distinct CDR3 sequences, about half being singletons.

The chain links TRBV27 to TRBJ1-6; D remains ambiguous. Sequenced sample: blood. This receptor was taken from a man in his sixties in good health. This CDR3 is CASSLSLVVAPLHF. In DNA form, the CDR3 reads TGTGCCAGCAGTTTAAGCCTGGTAGTGGCACCCCTCCACTTT.